This T cell receptor beta chain was sequenced during a study of chronic HIV infection and antiretroviral therapy (dated by TCRdb to between 2015 and 2016). Library preparation used 5' RACE. Instrument on record: Illumina MiSeq. The raw public data were reprocessed by TCRdb itself: fastp quality trimming at Q25, MiXCR clonotype calling, in-frame beta chains only. Records with the same CDR3 protein are collapsed into one entry carrying the most frequent genes and DNA. The sample yields about 48,000 distinct CDR3 sequences; over 15% were counted once. Approximately 2.5% of the sample belongs to the ten largest clones. To note about this clonotype: Its antigen is still unknown. No much larger clone exists at a distance of one base, and base qualities are not known.

From the germline V gene, CDR1 is SNHLY and CDR2 is FYNNEI. The CDR3, cysteine through phenylalanine, is 15 amino acids long. Only CDR3 DNA remains: 45 bases, in frame from the first base. Germline trimming: 2 bases from V, 2 bases from J; junction bases outside gene matches: 3. This clonotype was obtained from an adult who had HIV and had not received antiretroviral therapy, or was an uninfected healthy control (not recorded which). The sequencing sample was made of peripheral blood. Rearrangement joined TRBV2 to TRBJ2-7, with 10 bases in between that match TRBD2. The CDR3 in this case is CASSEKREGPYEQYF. The DNA sequence is given as TGTGCCAGCAGTGAAAAGCGGGAGGGGCCCTACGAGCAGTACTTC.